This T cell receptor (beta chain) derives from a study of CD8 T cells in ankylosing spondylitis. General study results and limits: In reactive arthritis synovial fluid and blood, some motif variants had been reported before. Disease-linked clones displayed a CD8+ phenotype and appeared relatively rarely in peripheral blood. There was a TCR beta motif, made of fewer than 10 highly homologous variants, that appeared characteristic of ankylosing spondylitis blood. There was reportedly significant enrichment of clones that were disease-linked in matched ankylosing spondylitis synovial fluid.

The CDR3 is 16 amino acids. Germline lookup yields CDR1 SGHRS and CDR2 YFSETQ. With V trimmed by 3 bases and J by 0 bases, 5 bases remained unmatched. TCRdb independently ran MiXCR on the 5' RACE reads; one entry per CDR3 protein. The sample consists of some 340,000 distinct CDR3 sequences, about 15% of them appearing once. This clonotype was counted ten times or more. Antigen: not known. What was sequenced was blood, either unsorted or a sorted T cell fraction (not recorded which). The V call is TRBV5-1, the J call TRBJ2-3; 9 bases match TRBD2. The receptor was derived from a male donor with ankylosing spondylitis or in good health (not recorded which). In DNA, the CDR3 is TGCGCCAGCAGCTCCCATAGCGGGGGAAGCACAGATACGCAGTATTTT. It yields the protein CASSSHSGGSTDTQYF.